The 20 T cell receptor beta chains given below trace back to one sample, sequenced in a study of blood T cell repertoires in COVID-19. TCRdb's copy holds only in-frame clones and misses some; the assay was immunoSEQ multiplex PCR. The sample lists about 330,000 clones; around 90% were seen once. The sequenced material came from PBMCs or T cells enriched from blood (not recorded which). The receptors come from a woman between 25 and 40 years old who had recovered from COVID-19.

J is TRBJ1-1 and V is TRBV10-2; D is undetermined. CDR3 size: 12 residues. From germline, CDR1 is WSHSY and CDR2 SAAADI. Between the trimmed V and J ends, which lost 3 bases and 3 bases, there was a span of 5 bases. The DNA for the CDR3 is TGCGCCAGCAGTGACGGTTACACTGAAGCTTTCTTT. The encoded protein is CASSDGYTEAFF.

The CDR3 DNA reads TGTGCCAGCGGCGAGCGGGGGTGGAGCACAGATACGCAGTATTTT. Its translation is CASGERGWSTDTQYF. The chain carries TRBV7-2 and TRBJ2-3, with TRBD2 matching 8 bases. The CDR3 extends over 15 amino acids. Germline CDR1 is SGHTA and CDR2 is FQGNSA. The J segment lost 0 bases and the V segment lost 8 bases, leaving 7 bases of the junction unmatched.

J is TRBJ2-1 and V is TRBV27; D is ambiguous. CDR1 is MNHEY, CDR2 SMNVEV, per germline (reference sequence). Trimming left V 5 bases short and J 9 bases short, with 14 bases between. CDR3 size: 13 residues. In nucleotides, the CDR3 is TGTGCCAGCAGTCTCATCGAGGCCAGTGAGCAGTTCTTC. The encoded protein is CASSLIEASEQFF.

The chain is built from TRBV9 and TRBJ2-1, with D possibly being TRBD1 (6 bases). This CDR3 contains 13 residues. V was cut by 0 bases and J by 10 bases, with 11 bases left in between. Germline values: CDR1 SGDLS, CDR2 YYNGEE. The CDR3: CASSVAFGTEQFF. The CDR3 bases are TGTGCCAGCAGCGTAGCTTTTGGGACAGAGCAGTTCTTC.

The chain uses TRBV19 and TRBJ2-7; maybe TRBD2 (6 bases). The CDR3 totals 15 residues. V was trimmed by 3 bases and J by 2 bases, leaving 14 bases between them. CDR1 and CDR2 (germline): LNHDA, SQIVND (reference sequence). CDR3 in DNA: TGTGCCAGTAGTATTCAATCGGGCGGGGCCTACGAGCAGTACTTC. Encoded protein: CASSIQSGGAYEQYF.

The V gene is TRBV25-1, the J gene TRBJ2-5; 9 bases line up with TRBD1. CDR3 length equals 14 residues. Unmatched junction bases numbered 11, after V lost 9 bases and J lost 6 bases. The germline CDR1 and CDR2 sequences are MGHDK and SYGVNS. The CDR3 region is CASSSGQGMKTQYF. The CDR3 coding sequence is TGTGCCAGTAGCTCGGGACAGGGAATGAAGACCCAGTACTTC.

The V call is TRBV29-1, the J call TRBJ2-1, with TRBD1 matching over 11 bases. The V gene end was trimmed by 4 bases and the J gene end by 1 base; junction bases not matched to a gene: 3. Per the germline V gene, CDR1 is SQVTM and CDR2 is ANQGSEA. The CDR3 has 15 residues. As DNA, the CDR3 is TGCAGCGTTGCGGGACAGGGGGGGTCCTACAATGAGCAGTTCTTC. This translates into CSVAGQGGSYNEQFF.

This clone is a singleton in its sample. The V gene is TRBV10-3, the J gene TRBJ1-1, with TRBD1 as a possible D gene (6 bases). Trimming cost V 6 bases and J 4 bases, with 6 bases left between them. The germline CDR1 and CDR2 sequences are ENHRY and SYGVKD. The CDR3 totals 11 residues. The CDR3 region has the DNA TGTGCCATCAGGGACAGCACTGAAGCTTTCTTT. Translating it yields CAIRDSTEAFF.

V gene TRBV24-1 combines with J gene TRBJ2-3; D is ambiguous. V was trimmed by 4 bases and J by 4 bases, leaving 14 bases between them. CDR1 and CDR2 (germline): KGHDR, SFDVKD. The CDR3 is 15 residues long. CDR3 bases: TGTGCCACCAGTGAACCCTCCCTCCCGGCAGATACGCAGTATTTT. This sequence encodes CATSEPSLPADTQYF.

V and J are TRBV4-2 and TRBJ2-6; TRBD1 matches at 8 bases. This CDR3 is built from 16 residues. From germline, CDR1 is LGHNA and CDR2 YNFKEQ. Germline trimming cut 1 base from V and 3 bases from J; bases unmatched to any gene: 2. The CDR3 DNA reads TGTGCCAGCAGCCAAGCACAGGGGGGTGGGGCCAACGTCCTGACTTTC. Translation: CASSQAQGGGANVLTF.

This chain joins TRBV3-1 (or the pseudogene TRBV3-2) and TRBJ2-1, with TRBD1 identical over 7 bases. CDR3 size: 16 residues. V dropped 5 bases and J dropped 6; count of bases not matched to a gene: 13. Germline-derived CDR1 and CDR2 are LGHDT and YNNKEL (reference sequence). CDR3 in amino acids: CASSSTTGYVGNEQFF. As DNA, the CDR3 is TGTGCCAGCAGCTCGACGACAGGGTACGTCGGCAATGAGCAGTTCTTC.

CDR3 sequence (DNA): TGTGCCTGGGACAGGGACCGAAATGAGCAGTTCTTC. Protein product: CAWDRDRNEQFF. The rearrangement links TRBV30 to TRBJ2-1; 7 bases are a match to TRBD1. J was trimmed by 7 bases and V by 5 bases; bases with no gene match: 5. Per the germline V gene, CDR1 is GTSNPN and CDR2 is SVGIG (reference sequence). CDR3 length: 12 residues.

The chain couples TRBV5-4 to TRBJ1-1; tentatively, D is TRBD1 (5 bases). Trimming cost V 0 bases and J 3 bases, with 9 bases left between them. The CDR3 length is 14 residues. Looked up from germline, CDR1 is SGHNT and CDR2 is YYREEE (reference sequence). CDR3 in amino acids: CASSLEGRDTEAFF. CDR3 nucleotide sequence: TGTGCCAGCAGCTTGGAGGGGAGGGACACTGAAGCTTTCTTT.

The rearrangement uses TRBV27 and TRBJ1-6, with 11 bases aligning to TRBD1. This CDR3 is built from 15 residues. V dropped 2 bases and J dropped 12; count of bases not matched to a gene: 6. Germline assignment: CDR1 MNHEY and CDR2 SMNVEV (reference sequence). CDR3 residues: CASSLGTGGGRPLHF. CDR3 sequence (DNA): TGTGCCAGCAGTTTAGGGACAGGGGGGGGTAGACCCCTCCACTTT.

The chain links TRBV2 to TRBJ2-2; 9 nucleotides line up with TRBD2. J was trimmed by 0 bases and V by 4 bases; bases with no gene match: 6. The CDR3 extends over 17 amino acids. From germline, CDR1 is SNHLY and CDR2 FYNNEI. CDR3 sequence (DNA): TGTGCCAGCAGTGCGTTCATAGCGGGAGCGAACACCGGGGAGCTGTTTTTT. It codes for CASSAFIAGANTGELFF.

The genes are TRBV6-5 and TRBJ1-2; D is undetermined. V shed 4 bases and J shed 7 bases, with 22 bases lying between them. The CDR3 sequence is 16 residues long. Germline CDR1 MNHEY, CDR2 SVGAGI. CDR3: CASSSSRGGGLGGYTF. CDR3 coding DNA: TGTGCCAGCAGTTCGTCGCGGGGAGGAGGATTGGGTGGCTACACCTTC.

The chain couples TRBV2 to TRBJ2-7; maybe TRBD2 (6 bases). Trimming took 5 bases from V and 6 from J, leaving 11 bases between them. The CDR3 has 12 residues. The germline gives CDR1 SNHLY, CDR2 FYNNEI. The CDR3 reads CASSLDYPEQYF. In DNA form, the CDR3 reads TGTGCCAGCAGTCTGGACTACCCCGAGCAGTACTTC.

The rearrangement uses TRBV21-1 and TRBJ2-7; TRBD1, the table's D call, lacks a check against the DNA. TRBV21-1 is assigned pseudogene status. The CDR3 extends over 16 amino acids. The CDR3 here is CASSKSVGQVTYEQYF. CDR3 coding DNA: TGTGCCAGCAGCAAATCTGTGGGACAGGTGACCTACGAGCAGTACTTC.

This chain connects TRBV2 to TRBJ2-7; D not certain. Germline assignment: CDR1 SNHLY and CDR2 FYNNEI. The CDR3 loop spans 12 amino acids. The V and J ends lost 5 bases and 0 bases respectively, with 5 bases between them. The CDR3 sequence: CASSPVSYEQYF. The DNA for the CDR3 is TGTGCCAGCAGTCCAGTCTCCTACGAGCAGTACTTC.

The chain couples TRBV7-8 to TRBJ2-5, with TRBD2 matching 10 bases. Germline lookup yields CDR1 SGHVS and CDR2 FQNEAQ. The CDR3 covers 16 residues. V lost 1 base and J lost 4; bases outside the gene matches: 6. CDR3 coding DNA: TGTGCCAGCAGCTTAGATCCTAGCGGGGGACGAGAGACCCAGTACTTC. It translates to CASSLDPSGGRETQYF.